This entry lists 9 T cell receptor beta chains sequenced from one sample in a study of blood T cells in healthy people across ages. A second roughly 6 to 12 cycle PCR used barcoded and J-beta primers. TCRdb re-analysed the 5' RACE reads in MiXCR, keeping a single row per CDR3 protein. The sample records around 620,000 distinct CDR3 sequences, roughly 29% being singletons. Sample: blood. Receptor source: a woman in her 70s in good health.

The table lists this clonotype with a few counts. The genes are TRBV7-8 and TRBJ1-1; D gene ambiguous. The germline V gene has CDR1 SGHVS and CDR2 FQNEAQ. Trimming cost V 2 bases and J 8 bases, with 9 bases left between them. The CDR3 runs 12 residues. In DNA, the CDR3 is TGTGCCAGCAGCTTATGGGAAGGAGAAGCTTTCTTT. It encodes CASSLWEGEAFF.

This chain connects TRBV6-2 or TRBV6-3 to TRBJ2-2; maybe TRBD2 (6 bases). The V gene's germline CDR1 is MNHEY and CDR2 SVGEGT. Trimming took 5 bases from V and 1 from J, leaving 14 bases between them. The CDR3 runs to 16 residues. The CDR3 spells CASSNAGPENTGELFF. CDR3 DNA: TGTGCCAGCAGTAACGCGGGACCCGAGAACACCGGGGAGCTGTTTTTT.

This clonotype has a handful of counts. This chain uses TRBV29-1 with TRBJ2-4, with TRBD1 identical over 7 bases. The CDR3 spans 15 residues. V gave up 6 bases and J gave up 9 bases; unmatched junction bases: 17. Germline V gene data show CDR1 as SQVTM and CDR2 as ANQGSEA. The CDR3, as DNA: TGCAGCGTCACAGTACCGGGACAGCTACGAAGCATTCAGTACTTC. It codes for CSVTVPGQLRSIQYF. Full variable domain (missing parts from reference TRBV29-1 and TRBJ2-4): SAVISQKPSRDICQRGTSLTIQCQVDSQVTMMFWYRQQPGQSLTLIATANQGSEATYESGFVIDKFPISRPNLTFSTLTVSNMSPEDSSIYLCSVTVPGQLRSIQYFGAGTRLSVL.

The CDR3 DNA follows: TGTGCCAGCAGCCCAAGAGGGGACAGGATCATGAACACTGAAGCTTTCTTT. The encoded protein is CASSPRGDRIMNTEAFF. The chain couples TRBV7-2 to TRBJ1-1; 8 nucleotides agree with TRBD1. J was trimmed by 0 bases and V by 5 bases; bases with no gene match: 11. The germline gives CDR1 SGHTA, CDR2 FQGNSA. The CDR3 spans 17 residues.

The rearrangement joins TRBV18 to TRBJ2-5; 9 nucleotides line up with TRBD1. This CDR3 comprises 17 residues. Trimming at V came to 6 bases and at J to 2 bases, leaving 13 bases not matched to a gene. Germline-derived CDR1 and CDR2 are KGHSH and LQKENI. The CDR3 here is CASSWTGASAGQETQYF. In DNA, the CDR3 is TGTGCCAGCTCCTGGACAGGGGCGTCAGCGGGGCAAGAGACCCAGTACTTC.

This clonotype came up a few times. V and J are TRBV11-2 and TRBJ2-7; D is possibly TRBD1 or TRBD2 (6 bases each). The CDR3 totals 14 residues. The V end was cut by 2 bases, the J end by 0 bases, with 8 bases between. Germline loops: CDR1 SGHAT, CDR2 FQNNGV. The chain's CDR3 is CASSLRGDSYEQYF. Written as DNA, the CDR3 is TGTGCCAGCAGCTTAAGGGGGGACTCCTACGAGCAGTACTTC.

In regard to this clonotype: One junction end disagrees with the germline gene, perhaps due to a read error. J is TRBJ2-3 and V is TRBV10-3; TRBD2 agrees at 8 bases. The CDR3 consists of 15 residues. The germline V gene encodes CDR1 ENHRY and CDR2 SYGVKD. CDR3 sequence (DNA): TGTGCCGTCAGTGGAGCGGGGGACCGCACAGATACGCAGTATTTT. As protein: CAVSGAGDRTDTQYF.

As for this clonotype: Mismatch with germline at one junction end may stem from a read error. The V call is TRBV5-1, the J call TRBJ1-2; 9 positions agree with TRBD1. The CDR3 spans 14 residues. Per germline, CDR1 SGHRS and CDR2 YFSETQ. CDR3 protein: CTSSDGQGSGGYTF. CDR3 coding DNA: TGCACCAGCAGCGATGGACAGGGGTCGGGTGGCTACACCTTC.

V and J are TRBV3-1 and TRBJ2-7; 11 nucleotides align to TRBD2. The DNA end is a closer match to TRBJ2-1, so the J assignment may be wrong. From germline, CDR1 is LGHDT and CDR2 YNNKEL (reference sequence). The CDR3 is made up of 16 amino acids. The CDR3 sequence: CASSQERRLAGNEQFF. CDR3 nucleotides: TGTGCCAGCAGCCAAGAACGGCGACTAGCGGGAAATGAGCAGTTCTTC.